One sample yielded the 28 T cell receptor beta chains listed below, sequenced in a study of neurological immune-mediated disorders. One entry per CDR3 protein results from TCRdb running MiXCR on the 5' RACE reads. The sample records roughly 32,000 distinct CDR3 sequences, around 5.9% being singletons. The specimen was CD4+ T cells from blood. The source is a woman aged 45-65 years in good health.

Within the sample, this clonotype is medium-sized. This rearrangement joins TRBV7-2 to TRBJ2-1, with D perhaps matching TRBD1 (5 bases). This CDR3 contains 16 residues. The germline V and J ends were trimmed by 1 base and 5 bases, with 15 bases remaining between them. Germline lookup yields CDR1 SGHTA and CDR2 FQGNSA. The CDR3 region is CASSLGVGRVNNEQFF. The CDR3 DNA follows: TGTGCCAGCAGCTTAGGTGTGGGCAGGGTAAACAATGAGCAGTTCTTC. The complete variable domain, with remaining parts taken from reference TRBV7-2 and TRBJ2-1, reads GAGVSQSPSNKVTEKGKDVELRCDPISGHTALYWYRQSLGQGLEFLIYFQGNSAPDKSGLPSDRFSAERTGGSVSTLTIQRTQQEDSAVYLCASSLGVGRVNNEQFFGPGTRLTVL.

At least ten counts were recorded for this clonotype. The V gene is TRBV28, the J gene TRBJ2-2; no clear D. This CDR3 contains 16 residues. The V gene lost 1 base and the J gene lost 0 bases, with 9 bases spanning the gap. The V gene's germline CDR1 is MDHEN and CDR2 SYDVKM. The DNA of the CDR3 is TGTGCCAGCAGTTTATCGCAGAGAACGAACACCGGGGAGCTGTTTTTT. Residues: CASSLSQRTNTGELFF.

This clonotype was recorded many times. The rearrangement links TRBV7-3 to TRBJ2-3, with 8 bases identical to TRBD2. The CDR3 spans 16 residues. From germline, CDR1 is SGHTA and CDR2 FQGTGA. J gave up 0 bases and V 5 bases, and 7 bases lay outside the gene matches. CDR3 in amino acids: CASSQAAGASTDTQYF. In nucleotides, the CDR3 is TGTGCCAGCAGCCAAGCAGCGGGAGCCAGCACAGATACGCAGTATTTT.

This clonotype was counted many times. The genes are TRBV7-8 and TRBJ2-2; 13 nucleotides align to TRBD2. With V trimmed by 1 base and J by 1 base, 3 bases remained unmatched. The CDR3 runs to 18 residues. The germline gives CDR1 SGHVS, CDR2 FQNEAQ. The CDR3 region has the DNA TGTGCCAGCAGCTTAGGACTAGCGGGGGGCCTGAACACCGGGGAGCTGTTTTTT. Its protein is CASSLGLAGGLNTGELFF.

By frequency in the sample, this clonotype is medium-sized. The chain joins TRBV28 to TRBJ2-4, with D unresolved. Germline V CDR1 and CDR2: MDHEN, SYDVKM. The V gene lost 5 bases and the J gene lost 0 bases, with 17 bases spanning the gap. The CDR3 covers 17 residues. In nucleotides, the CDR3 is TGTGCCAGCAGTCCCATTGGTAGCCTTCAAGCCAAAAACATTCAGTACTTC. Translated: CASSPIGSLQAKNIQYF.

This clonotype was recorded many times. The V gene is TRBV5-1, the J gene TRBJ1-1, with D possibly matching TRBD1 (5 bases). Germline V lookup: CDR1 SGHRS, CDR2 YFSETQ. Trimming left V 1 base short and J 2 bases short, with 9 bases between. The CDR3 loop spans 14 amino acids. The CDR3 reads CASSLRQLNTEAFF. The CDR3 DNA reads TGCGCCAGCAGCTTGAGACAGTTAAACACTGAAGCTTTCTTT. Filled out from reference TRBV5-1 and TRBJ1-1, the complete variable domain reads KAGVTQTPRYLIKTRGQQVTLSCSPISGHRSVSWYQQTPGQGLQFLFEYFSETQRNKGNFPGRFSGRQFSNSRSEMNVSTLELGDSALYLCASSLRQLNTEAFFGQGTRLTVV.

This clonotype was seen many times. V gene TRBV7-3 combines with J gene TRBJ2-1; 13 nucleotides match TRBD2. J was trimmed by 9 bases and V by 4 bases; bases with no gene match: 6. This CDR3 region has 15 residues. Germline lookup yields CDR1 SGHTA and CDR2 FQGTGA. The CDR3: CASSSRTSGSAEQFF. In nucleotides, the CDR3 is TGTGCCAGCAGCTCCCGGACTAGCGGGAGCGCTGAGCAGTTCTTC.

By share, this clonotype ranks as medium-sized. V usage is TRBV20-1 and J usage is TRBJ2-7, with TRBD1 as a possible D gene (6 bases). Trimming pared 6 bases from V and 0 bases from J, leaving 18 bases between. Germline CDR1 DFQATT, CDR2 SNEGSKA (reference sequence). The CDR3 has 15 residues. The CDR3 reads CSAAPAGQTSYEQYF. The CDR3 nucleotides are TGCAGTGCCGCACCCGCTGGACAGACCTCCTACGAGCAGTACTTC.

This clonotype was counted at least ten times. The genes are TRBV27 and TRBJ1-1; D gene uncertain. V lost 6 bases and J lost 4, with 12 bases in between. The CDR3 is 13 residues long. Germline V lookup: CDR1 MNHEY, CDR2 SMNVEV (reference sequence). CDR3 protein: CASSQRVGTEAFF. For the CDR3, the DNA is TGTGCCAGCAGCCAACGGGTTGGCACTGAAGCTTTCTTT.

This clonotype was seen ten or more times. V gene TRBV7-2 combines with J gene TRBJ1-1; 7 nucleotides line up with TRBD1. J gave up 1 base and V 7 bases, and 6 bases lay outside the gene matches. Germline V gene sequence: CDR1 SGHTA, CDR2 FQGNSA. The CDR3 contains 14 residues. DNA for the CDR3: TGTGCCAGCATCGAGGGGGCGGCGAACACTGAAGCTTTCTTT. Its translation is CASIEGAANTEAFF.

This clonotype is medium-sized. The chain employs TRBV20-1 and TRBJ2-5; TRBD2 might be the D (5 bases). The CDR3 has 15 amino acids. Germline lookup yields CDR1 DFQATT and CDR2 SNEGSKA (reference sequence). V gave up 6 bases and J gave up 2 bases, with 19 bases separating them. CDR3 bases: TGCAGTGCCCGTACCACCGGGGTAAAACAAGAGACCCAGTACTTC. Translation: CSARTTGVKQETQYF.

The chain carries TRBV5-1 and TRBJ2-7; the D gene could be TRBD1 or TRBD2 (5 bases each). Germline V gene lookup returns CDR1 SGHRS and CDR2 YFSETQ. CDR3 length: 16 amino acids. The V and J ends lost 1 base and 0 bases respectively, with 14 bases between them. CDR3 DNA sequence: TGCGCCAGCAGCTTGTCAACGGGGCCGAGCTCCTACGAGCAGTACTTC. This translates into CASSLSTGPSSYEQYF. Looking up the rest from reference TRBV5-1 and TRBJ2-7 gives the full variable domain: KAGVTQTPRYLIKTRGQQVTLSCSPISGHRSVSWYQQTPGQGLQFLFEYFSETQRNKGNFPGRFSGRQFSNSRSEMNVSTLELGDSALYLCASSLSTGPSSYEQYFGPGTRLTVT.

This clonotype was counted at least ten times. The chain links TRBV7-3 to TRBJ2-5, with D perhaps matching TRBD2 (6 bases). Germline V gives CDR1 SGHTA, CDR2 FQGTGA. The CDR3 spans 15 residues. Trimming left V 2 bases short and J 1 base short, with 11 bases between. CDR3 DNA: TGTGCCAGCAGCTTATACGGCGGGGCCCAAGAGACCCAGTACTTC. Its protein product is CASSLYGGAQETQYF.

This clonotype has at least ten counts. This CDR3 reads CATTRGVSGNTIYF. The CDR3 coding sequence is TGTGCCACCACCCGGGGAGTCTCTGGAAACACCATATATTTT. The chain is built from TRBV5-6 and TRBJ1-3; D is uncertain. Germline V gene sequence: CDR1 SGHDT, CDR2 YYEEEE. This CDR3 contains 14 residues. The V end lost 9 bases, the J end lost 0 bases, and 13 bases lay between the germline ends.

This clonotype has ten or more counts. The gene calls are TRBV9 and TRBJ2-5; unclear D gene. This CDR3 is built from 13 residues. Germline V CDR1 and CDR2: SGDLS, YYNGEE. V lost 3 bases to trimming and J lost 2 bases, with 8 bases between them. Here the CDR3 DNA reads TGTGCCAGCAGCGCGGGTCAGCAAGAGACCCAGTACTTC. Amino acid sequence: CASSAGQQETQYF.

This clonotype was seen many times. The genes are TRBV18 and TRBJ2-1; TRBD2 is a possible D gene (5 bases). Germline CDR1 KGHSH, CDR2 LQKENI. The V end was cut by 3 bases, the J end by 9 bases, with 9 bases between. CDR3 length: 12 residues. DNA of the CDR3: TGTGCCAGCTCACCTCGAGAGGGTGAGCAGTTCTTC. Translation: CASSPREGEQFF.

This clonotype was seen many times. This rearrangement joins TRBV20-1 to TRBJ2-3; D gene unclear. Trimming left V 6 bases short and J 1 base short, with 14 bases between. Germline V CDR1 and CDR2: DFQATT, SNEGSKA (reference sequence). CDR3 length: 14 amino acids. The CDR3 DNA sequence: TGCAGTGCAGAACCCCCCGCGGGCACAGATACGCAGTATTTT. This encodes CSAEPPAGTDTQYF.

The table lists this clonotype with many counts. V and J are TRBV7-2 and TRBJ2-5, with 7 bases aligning to TRBD2. The length of the CDR3 is 17 residues. The V segment lost 2 bases and the J segment 2 bases; nucleotides outside the gene matches: 11. The germline gives CDR1 SGHTA, CDR2 FQGNSA. The CDR3 protein is CASSLRLGGPRQETQYF. The DNA of the CDR3 is TGTGCCAGCAGCTTAAGATTGGGAGGGCCGAGGCAAGAGACCCAGTACTTC.

In this sample, this clonotype turned up many times. This chain connects TRBV20-1 to TRBJ1-2; D call uncertain. The CDR3 has 12 amino acids. Germline V lookup: CDR1 DFQATT, CDR2 SNEGSKA (reference sequence). V lost 6 bases to trimming and J lost 5 bases, with 13 bases between them. CDR3 coding DNA: TGCAGTGCCCTCGGTGGAAGGTATGGCTACACCTTC. The encoded protein is CSALGGRYGYTF.

This clonotype occurred many times. The rearrangement joins TRBV29-1 to TRBJ1-1, with D perhaps matching TRBD1 (6 bases). CDR1 and CDR2 from the germline V gene are SQVTM and ANQGSEA. The CDR3 length is 12 residues. The ends were cut back, 7 bases at V and 0 bases at J, with 9 bases in the middle. CDR3 nucleotide sequence: TGCAGCGCAGGACAGCTGAACACTGAAGCTTTCTTT. As protein: CSAGQLNTEAFF.

This chain links TRBV7-8 with TRBJ2-2; D may correspond to TRBD1 or TRBD2 (6 bases each). The CDR3 has 16 amino acids. V was trimmed by 5 bases and J by 4 bases, leaving 17 bases between them. Germline-derived CDR1 and CDR2 are SGHVS and FQNEAQ. The CDR3 nucleotides read TGTGCCAGCAGCCCCGCCGGAGGGACAACCACCGGGGAGCTGTTTTTT. The encoded protein is CASSPAGGTTTGELFF.

This clonotype occurred many times. The V and J genes are TRBV3-1 and TRBJ2-6; TRBD1 aligns across 7 bases. The germline V gene encodes CDR1 LGHDT and CDR2 YNNKEL (reference sequence). This CDR3 region has 17 residues. V shed 4 bases, J shed 4 bases, and the junction held 10 bases outside the gene matches. Here the CDR3 reads CASSRKRRDSGANVLTF. In nucleotides, the CDR3 is TGTGCCAGCAGCCGAAAAAGACGGGACAGCGGGGCCAACGTCCTGACTTTC. Full variable domain (outside the CDR3, taken from reference TRBV3-1 and TRBJ2-6): DTAVSQTPKYLVTQMGNDKSIKCEQNLGHDTMYWYKQDSKKFLKIMFSYNNKELIINETVPNRFSPKSPDKAHLNLHINSLELGDSAVYFCASSRKRRDSGANVLTFGAGSRLTVL.

This clonotype came up many times. CDR3 in amino acids: CASSLGIATYEQYF. The CDR3 nucleotides read TGCGCCAGCAGCTTGGGGATAGCTACCTACGAGCAGTACTTC. This rearrangement joins TRBV5-1 to TRBJ2-7; unclear D gene. The germline gives CDR1 SGHRS, CDR2 YFSETQ. The length of the CDR3 is 14 residues. V lost 0 bases to trimming and J lost 2 bases, with 9 bases between them.

This clonotype was counted many times. This rearrangement joins TRBV5-6 to TRBJ2-1; 9 bases are shared with TRBD1. The CDR3 is 15 residues long. The germline gives CDR1 SGHDT, CDR2 YYEEEE. Trimming at V came to 4 bases and at J to 7 bases, leaving 9 bases not matched to a gene. In DNA, the CDR3 is TGTGCCAGCAGCCTCCGGGACAGGGACGGGAATGAGCAGTTCTTC. Protein sequence: CASSLRDRDGNEQFF.

This clonotype was seen at least ten times. The chain links TRBV20-1 to TRBJ2-4; D ambiguous. CDR1 is DFQATT, CDR2 SNEGSKA, per germline (reference sequence). The CDR3 is made up of 12 amino acids. The ends were cut back, 3 bases at V and 6 bases at J, with 9 bases in the middle. This CDR3 reads CSARDLGNIQYF. In DNA form, the CDR3 reads TGCAGTGCTAGGGATTTGGGAAACATTCAGTACTTC.

This clonotype was observed at least ten times. V and J are TRBV7-9 and TRBJ1-2; D possibly corresponds to TRBD1 (5 bases). Between the trimmed V and J ends, which lost 2 bases and 3 bases, there was a span of 10 bases. Germline values: CDR1 SEHNR, CDR2 FQNEAQ (reference sequence). The CDR3 covers 14 residues. CDR3 sequence: CASSLSGDYYGYTF. In DNA, the CDR3 is TGTGCCAGCAGCTTAAGTGGGGACTACTATGGCTACACCTTC.

The V and J genes are TRBV6-5 and TRBJ2-2; TRBD1 matches at 8 bases. Germline V lookup: CDR1 MNHEY, CDR2 SVGAGI. There are 15 residues in the CDR3. Unmatched junction bases numbered 4, after V lost 0 bases and J lost 7 bases. CDR3 protein: CASSYSQGAIGELFF. CDR3 DNA: TGTGCCAGCAGTTACTCGCAGGGGGCAATCGGGGAGCTGTTTTTT.

In its sample, this clonotype was seen many times. The chain uses TRBV5-1 and TRBJ1-1, with a possible D match to TRBD1 (6 bases). V gave up 4 bases and J gave up 5 bases, with 15 bases separating them. The CDR3 spans 14 residues. Germline CDR1 is SGHRS and CDR2 is YFSETQ. CDR3 loop: CASSGDGRGTEAFF. The CDR3 DNA is TGCGCCAGCAGCGGGGATGGGAGGGGGACTGAAGCTTTCTTT.